The T cell receptor beta chain described here comes from a study of blood T cell repertoires in COVID-19. The overall study: The United States, Italy and Spain supplied acute and convalescent COVID-19 samples. T cells, B-cell-depleted T cells, or PBMCs supplied cDNA or gDNA.

Original processing notes: Reference gene primer amplification gave estimated nucleated cell counts. TCRdb's copy holds only in-frame clones and misses some; the assay was immunoSEQ multiplex PCR. That table gives V, J and clone size, and the DNA gave D and trimming. In the table there are 200,000 or so clones, 88% of which are singletons. The TCR sequence derives from an older woman with acute or convalescent COVID-19. The specimen was peripheral blood.

DNA of the CDR3: TGTGCCAGTACCCCCAAGGGGGTTGGAAATGGCTACACCTTC. Translated, it gives CASTPKGVGNGYTF. This rearrangement joins TRBV5-4 to TRBJ1-2, with D possibly matching TRBD1 (6 bases). Germline V gives CDR1 SGHNT, CDR2 YYREEE (reference sequence). The CDR3 is 14 amino acids. Deletions cut 8 bases from V and 6 bases from J, with 20 bases between.